One sample yielded the 20 T cell receptor beta chains listed below, sequenced in a study of cytomegalovirus exposure and HLA in healthy donors. PCR used 60 Vbeta primers and 13 Jbeta primers. The table came from immunoSEQ multiplex PCR; TCRdb's copy has only in-frame clones and leaves some out. Of some 190,000 clones detected, approximately 81% appear once; the ten largest clones hold 1%. Sample: PBMCs. The origin of the receptors is a boy aged 2 to 9 in good health and CMV-seronegative.

The rearrangement links TRBV30 to TRBJ2-3, with TRBD1 identical over 7 bases. V dropped 8 bases and J dropped 3; count of bases not matched to a gene: 8. This CDR3 region has 13 residues. CDR1 and CDR2 (germline): GTSNPN, SVGIG (reference sequence). The CDR3 bases are TGTGCCCGCGACAGGGTGGGGACAGATACGCAGTATTTT. This gives the protein CARDRVGTDTQYF.

V and J are TRBV12-5 and TRBJ1-1; the match to TRBD1 covers 10 bases. Germline assignment: CDR1 LGHNT and CDR2 FRNRAP. Unmatched junction bases numbered 5, after V lost 3 bases and J lost 1 base. The CDR3 consists of 16 residues. The CDR3 spells CASGLGRTGGNTEAFF. CDR3 sequence (DNA): TGTGCTAGTGGTTTAGGACGGACAGGGGGGAACACTGAAGCTTTCTTT.

This clone came up a few times. This chain links TRBV6-6 with TRBJ1-1; TRBD1 is a possible D gene (5 bases). The CDR3 spans 15 residues. Germline V gene lookup returns CDR1 MNHNY and CDR2 SVGAGI (reference sequence). The V and J ends lost 7 bases and 0 bases respectively, with 15 bases between them. The CDR3 here is CASTTLGLMNTEAFF. The CDR3 DNA reads as TGTGCCAGCACCACATTGGGGCTGATGAACACTGAAGCTTTCTTT.

J is TRBJ2-5 and V is TRBV7-8, with 11 bases matching TRBD2. The V gene's germline CDR1 is SGHVS and CDR2 FQNEAQ. V trimming: 1 base; J trimming: 1 base; junction bases outside the gene matches: 5. This CDR3 is built from 17 residues. CDR3 amino acids: CASSLVAGGGFQETQYF. CDR3 coding DNA: TGTGCCAGCAGCTTAGTAGCGGGGGGGGGCTTCCAAGAGACCCAGTACTTC.

The rearrangement links TRBV7-9 to TRBJ1-2, with D possibly matching TRBD1 (5 bases). The CDR3 loop spans 14 amino acids. The germline V gene has CDR1 SEHNR and CDR2 FQNEAQ (reference sequence). Trimming stripped 7 bases from V and 2 bases from J, with 14 bases between. This CDR3 is CASTLVGGNYGYTF. The CDR3 DNA follows: TGTGCCAGCACCCTCGTTGGGGGGAACTATGGCTACACCTTC.

This chain links TRBV5-1 with TRBJ1-1; 8 bases line up with TRBD1. After removal of 0 bases from V and 4 bases from J, the junction contained 5 bases not matched to a gene. Germline V gives CDR1 SGHRS, CDR2 YFSETQ. This CDR3 contains 15 residues. Here the CDR3 reads CASSLGQGAGTEAFF. The CDR3 DNA follows: TGCGCCAGCAGCTTGGGGCAGGGGGCTGGCACTGAAGCTTTCTTT.

The J gene is TRBJ2-7, the V gene TRBV6-1; TRBD2 might be the D (6 bases). The CDR3 is 15 amino acids. Trimming shortened V by 2 bases and J by 3 bases, and 14 bases separated the two germline ends. Germline V gene sequence: CDR1 MNHNS, CDR2 SASEGT. The CDR3 sequence is CASSERARRDYEQYF. As DNA, the CDR3 is TGTGCCAGCAGTGAAAGGGCCAGGAGGGACTACGAGCAGTACTTC.

The chain couples TRBV10-3 to TRBJ2-7; D unclear. The CDR3 is made up of 12 amino acids. Germline V lookup: CDR1 ENHRY, CDR2 SYGVKD. V shed 4 bases and J shed 5 bases, with 9 bases lying between them. CDR3 sequence: CAISGSSNEQYF. CDR3 sequence (DNA): TGTGCCATCAGTGGTTCTAGTAACGAGCAGTACTTC.

This clone was seen only once. The genes are TRBV5-1 and TRBJ2-6; the D gene is possibly TRBD2 (7 bases). CDR3 length: 17 residues. Germline V CDR1 and CDR2: SGHRS, YFSETQ. The V and J ends lost 4 bases and 2 bases respectively, with 16 bases between them. This CDR3 reads CASSQRGATTGANVLTF. DNA for the CDR3: TGCGCCAGCAGCCAACGGGGGGCCACGACTGGGGCCAACGTCCTGACTTTC.

The V and J genes are TRBV2 and TRBJ2-6; TRBD1 aligns across 8 bases. This CDR3 has 16 residues. V dropped 4 bases and J dropped 2; count of bases not matched to a gene: 4. CDR1 and CDR2 from the germline V gene are SNHLY and FYNNEI. CDR3 sequence: CASSAIRGPGANVLTF. CDR3 nucleotide sequence: TGTGCCAGCAGTGCCATCAGGGGGCCTGGGGCCAACGTCCTGACTTTC.

V usage is TRBV15 and J usage is TRBJ1-5, with D tentatively TRBD1 (5 bases). The CDR3 runs 16 residues. Trimming removed 2 bases at V and 7 bases at J, with 18 bases between. CDR1 is LNHNV, CDR2 YYDKDF, per germline (reference sequence). CDR3 nucleotide sequence: TGTGCCACCAGCAGACATGCTGGGGGACTGGGCCAGCCCCAGCATTTT. Translation gives CATSRHAGGLGQPQHF.

This clone was observed once. V and J are TRBV5-1 and TRBJ1-1, with unresolved D. The ends were cut back, 0 bases at V and 2 bases at J, with 11 bases in the middle. Looked up from germline, CDR1 is SGHRS and CDR2 is YFSETQ. CDR3 size: 15 residues. CDR3 amino acids: CASSLVETGNTEAFF. CDR3 sequence (DNA): TGCGCCAGCAGCTTGGTAGAGACGGGTAACACTGAAGCTTTCTTT.

The chain joins TRBV15 to TRBJ1-6; tentatively, D is TRBD1 (6 bases). Trimming took 5 bases from V and 1 from J, leaving 12 bases between them. The CDR3 loop spans 16 amino acids. Looked up from germline, CDR1 is LNHNV and CDR2 is YYDKDF (reference sequence). The CDR3, as DNA: TGTGCCACCAGCTCAACAGGGATGTCCTATAATTCACCCCTCCACTTT. Its protein is CATSSTGMSYNSPLHF.

The gene calls are TRBV28 and TRBJ2-1, with 12 bases fitting TRBD2. The CDR3 totals 17 residues. V shed 3 bases, J shed 10 bases, and the junction held 13 bases outside the gene matches. Germline CDR1 is MDHEN and CDR2 is SYDVKM. The DNA of the CDR3 is TGTGCCAGCAGTTTTCGGGCGACTAGCGGGAGATTGCCCGAGCAGTTCTTC. Protein product: CASSFRATSGRLPEQFF.

The chain is built from TRBV16 and TRBJ1-3, with TRBD1 matching over 7 bases. The germline V gene encodes CDR1 KGHSY and CDR2 FQNENV. V lost 5 bases to trimming and J lost 4 bases; unmatched junction nucleotides: 2. The CDR3 is 13 residues long. This CDR3 reads CASSSDRGNTIYF. The CDR3 DNA is TGTGCCAGCAGCTCGGACAGGGGAAACACCATATATTTT.

This chain uses TRBV19 with TRBJ1-1; D is uncertain. Germline values: CDR1 LNHDA, CDR2 SQIVND (reference sequence). This CDR3 is built from 12 residues. V was clipped by 5 bases and J by 4 bases, with 8 bases between them. The CDR3 DNA reads TGTGCCAGTAGTCCGGGGTTCACTGAAGCTTTCTTT. Translation gives CASSPGFTEAFF.

This sequence joins TRBV6-1 and TRBJ2-7; 11 bases agree with TRBD2. The CDR3 is made up of 15 amino acids. J was trimmed by 3 bases and V by 5 bases; bases with no gene match: 6. Germline V gene lookup returns CDR1 MNHNS and CDR2 SASEGT. This chain's CDR3 is CASSKIGLAGYEQYV. In DNA, the CDR3 is TGTGCCAGCAGTAAAATCGGACTAGCGGGCTACGAGCAGTACGTC.

The chain is built from TRBV6-5 and TRBJ1-1; a possible D gene is TRBD1 (6 bases). Trimming took 7 bases from V and 4 from J, leaving 13 bases between them. CDR3 length: 13 residues. Germline assignment: CDR1 MNHEY and CDR2 SVGAGI. As DNA, the CDR3 is TGTGCCAGCACTAGATTAGGGGGCACTGAAGCTTTCTTT. It translates to CASTRLGGTEAFF.

The V call is TRBV28, the J call TRBJ2-3; 7 bases line up with TRBD2. Germline CDR1 is MDHEN and CDR2 is SYDVKM. The CDR3 consists of 14 residues. The V segment lost 6 bases and the J segment 3 bases; nucleotides outside the gene matches: 6. This CDR3 is CASSREAVTDTQYF. For the CDR3, the DNA is TGTGCCAGCAGCCGGGAGGCGGTGACAGATACGCAGTATTTT.

This clone was detected a few times. The rearrangement joins TRBV6-6 to TRBJ1-1, with D perhaps matching TRBD1 (5 bases). CDR1 is MNHNY and CDR2 is SVGAGI in the germline V gene (reference sequence). CDR3 length equals 13 residues. V lost 7 bases to trimming and J lost 1 base, with 10 bases between them. This CDR3 reads CASNRGRNTEAFF. CDR3 DNA sequence: TGTGCCAGCAACCGGGGGAGGAACACTGAAGCTTTCTTT.